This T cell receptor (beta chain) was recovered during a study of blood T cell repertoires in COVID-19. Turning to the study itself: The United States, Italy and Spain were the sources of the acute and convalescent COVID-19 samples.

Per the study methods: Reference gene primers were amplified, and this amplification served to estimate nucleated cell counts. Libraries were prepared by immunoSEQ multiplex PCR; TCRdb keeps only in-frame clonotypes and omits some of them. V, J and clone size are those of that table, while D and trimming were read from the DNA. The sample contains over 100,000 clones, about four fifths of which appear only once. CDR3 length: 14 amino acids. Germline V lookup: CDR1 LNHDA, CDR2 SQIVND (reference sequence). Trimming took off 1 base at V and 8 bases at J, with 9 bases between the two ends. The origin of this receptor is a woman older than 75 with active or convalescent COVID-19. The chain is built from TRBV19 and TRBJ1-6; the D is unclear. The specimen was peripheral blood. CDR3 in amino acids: CASSIVGVDSPLHF. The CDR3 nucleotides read TGTGCCAGTAGTATAGTGGGAGTGGATTCACCCCTCCACTTT.